The present T cell receptor beta chain was sequenced within a study of T cell responses to AZD1222 COVID-19 vaccine. With regard to this clone: No antigen is known for it.

Study-wide results and limits: The study found Spike-specific TCR breadth and depth rose after two AZD1222 doses.

J gave up 6 bases and V 5 bases, and 4 bases lay outside the gene matches. The CDR3 length is 13 residues. Libraries were prepared by immunoSEQ multiplex PCR; TCRdb keeps only in-frame clonotypes and omits some of them. The sample has 60,000 to 80,000 clones, over 70% seen once. V gene TRBV12-3 or TRBV12-4 combines with J gene TRBJ1-2, with TRBD1 matching over 9 bases. This sequence originates from an adult who received the AZD1222 COVID-19 vaccine. Specimen: peripheral blood, collected 28 days after the second AZD1222 dose. The CDR3 loop is CASSRGTGNGYTF. As DNA, the CDR3 is TGTGCCAGCAGTCGAGGGACAGGGAATGGCTACACCTTC.